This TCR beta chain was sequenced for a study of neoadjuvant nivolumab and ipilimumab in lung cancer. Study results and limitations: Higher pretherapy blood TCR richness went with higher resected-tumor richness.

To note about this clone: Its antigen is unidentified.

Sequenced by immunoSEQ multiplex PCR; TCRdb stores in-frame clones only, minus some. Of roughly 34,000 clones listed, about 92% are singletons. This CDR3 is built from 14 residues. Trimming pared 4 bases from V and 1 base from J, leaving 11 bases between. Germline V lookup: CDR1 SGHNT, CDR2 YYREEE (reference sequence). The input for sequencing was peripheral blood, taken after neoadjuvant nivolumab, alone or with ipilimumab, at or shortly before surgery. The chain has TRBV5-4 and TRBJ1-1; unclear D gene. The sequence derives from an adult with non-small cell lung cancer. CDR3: CASSPPTRNTEAFF. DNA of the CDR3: TGTGCCAGCAGCCCGCCGACGAGGAACACTGAAGCTTTCTTT.